This T cell receptor (beta chain) emerged from a study of shared clonotypes between healthy human individuals. In the study overall: A couple of female and three male donors aged 18 to 49 were enrolled. Findings and caveats of the study: Represented genetic and exposure-history diversity was restricted by having few donors. Unshared clonotypes carried lower generation probabilities than those common to all four donors.

CDR3 size: 13 residues. Germline V gene sequence: CDR1 SGHTA, CDR2 FQGNSA. Trimming pared 2 bases from V and 5 bases from J, leaving 9 bases between. Details on this clone: The antigen is unknown.

The protocol was immunoSEQ multiplex PCR, while the TCRdb copy is restricted to in-frame clones and leaves out a portion. Among roughly 1,600,000 clones listed, 98% were seen once. This TCR came from a man aged 30 to 45 in good health. The chain recombines TRBV7-2 with TRBJ2-5; TRBD2 is a possible D gene (5 bases). The specimen was naive CD4+ T cells sorted from blood. Subset in this sample: CD45RA+ positively selected. The CDR3 sequence: CASSLSGWETQYF. DNA for the CDR3: TGTGCCAGCAGCTTATCGGGGTGGGAGACCCAGTACTTC. Complete variable domain (other parts from reference TRBV7-2 and TRBJ2-5): GAGVSQSPSNKVTEKGKDVELRCDPISGHTALYWYRQSLGQGLEFLIYFQGNSAPDKSGLPSDRFSAERTGGSVSTLTIQRTQQEDSAVYLCASSLSGWETQYFGPGTRLLVL.